The 3 T cell receptor beta chains in this list originate from one sample, sequenced in a study of T cell clonality in common variable immunodeficiency. TCRdb keeps only in-frame clones here, not all; method: immunoSEQ multiplex PCR. The sample contains roughly 52,000 clones, none of them singletons. Source material: peripheral blood mononuclear cells. The receptor set was obtained from a person aged 18 to 70 in good health.

This clone appeared many times. Coverage ceases 3 residues before the CDR3 finishes, and the germline J gene fills in the end. The chain carries TRBV30 and TRBJ2-3; TRBD2 might be the D (5 bases). The germline CDR1 and CDR2 sequences are GTSNPN and SVGIG (reference sequence). V lost 4 bases, J lost 6 bases, and 14 bases lay in between. The CDR3 totals 13 residues. CDR3 sequence: CAWTGGARDTQYF. CDR3 DNA (partial): TGTGCCTGGACCGGAGGAGCGAGGGATACG.

About this clone itself: The read finishes 3 residues shy of the CDR3 end, and the germline J gene is used to complete it. The V and J genes are TRBV5-5 and TRBJ1-2; D is unresolved. CDR3 length: 15 amino acids. V was cut by 0 bases and J by 0 bases, with 9 bases left in between. CDR1 is SGHKS, CDR2 YYEKEE, per germline (reference sequence). The sequenced part of the CDR3 DNA is TGTGCCAGCAGCTTGGTCCCAGTTTCTAACTATGGC. This encodes CASSLVPVSNYG. Given in full, the CDR3 is CASSLVPVSNYGYTF.

Ten or more counts support this clone. The read terminates 3 residues before the CDR3 end, so the remaining end is supplied by the germline J gene. The rearrangement links TRBV18 to TRBJ1-6; D gene unclear. From germline, CDR1 is KGHSH and CDR2 LQKENI. With 4 bases removed from V and 8 bases from J, the gap between germline ends came to 12 bases. This CDR3 has 14 amino acids. The CDR3 here is CASSLRSSDSPLHF. The sequenced CDR3 bases are TGTGCCAGCTCACTCAGGTCTTCGGATTCACCC.